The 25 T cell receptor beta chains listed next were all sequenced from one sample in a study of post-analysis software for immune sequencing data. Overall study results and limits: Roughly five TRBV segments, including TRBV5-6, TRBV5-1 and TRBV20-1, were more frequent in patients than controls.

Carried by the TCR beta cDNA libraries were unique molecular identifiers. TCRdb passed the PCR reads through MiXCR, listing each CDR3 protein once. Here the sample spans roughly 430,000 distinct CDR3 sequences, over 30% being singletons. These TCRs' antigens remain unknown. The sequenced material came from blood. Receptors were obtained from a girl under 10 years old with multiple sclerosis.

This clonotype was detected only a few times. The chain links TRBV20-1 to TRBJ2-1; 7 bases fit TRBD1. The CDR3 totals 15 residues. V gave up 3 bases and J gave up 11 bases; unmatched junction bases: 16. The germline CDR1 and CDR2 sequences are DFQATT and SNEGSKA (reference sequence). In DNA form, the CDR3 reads TGCAGTGCTAGCGACTCCGGGACAGTCGCGAATCAGCAGTTCTTC. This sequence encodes CSASDSGTVANQQFF.

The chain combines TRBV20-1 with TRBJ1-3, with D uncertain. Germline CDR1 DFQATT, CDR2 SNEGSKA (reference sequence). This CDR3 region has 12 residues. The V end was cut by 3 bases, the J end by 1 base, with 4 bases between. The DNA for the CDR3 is TGCAGTGCTAGGACATCTGGAAACACCATATATTTT. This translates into CSARTSGNTIYF.

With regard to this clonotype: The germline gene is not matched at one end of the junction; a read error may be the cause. The CDR3 region has the DNA TGTGTCAGCTTTGGGACTAGCGGGAGCGGCGAGCAGTACTTC. Amino acids: CVSFGTSGSGEQYF. The genes are TRBV6-1 and TRBJ2-4, with 14 bases fitting TRBD2. The tail of the sequence fits TRBJ2-7 better, so the J call may be wrong. The germline gives CDR1 MNHNS, CDR2 SASEGT. The CDR3 spans 14 residues.

The CDR3 loop reads CASSFVGDTEAFF. In nucleotides, the CDR3 is TGTGCCAGCAGCTTCGTGGGTGACACTGAAGCTTTCTTT. The chain recombines TRBV7-2 with TRBJ1-1, with unresolved D. The V end was cut by 3 bases, the J end by 3 bases, with 8 bases between. This CDR3 spans 13 amino acids. CDR1 is SGHTA and CDR2 is FQGNSA in the germline V gene.

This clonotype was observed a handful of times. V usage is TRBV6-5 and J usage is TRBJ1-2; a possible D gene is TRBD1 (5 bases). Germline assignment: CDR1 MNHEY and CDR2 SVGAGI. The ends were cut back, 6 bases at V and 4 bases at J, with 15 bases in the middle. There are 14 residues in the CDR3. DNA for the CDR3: TGTGCCAGCAGCTCCCTCGCGGGGGGCTATGGCTACACCTTC. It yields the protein CASSSLAGGYGYTF.

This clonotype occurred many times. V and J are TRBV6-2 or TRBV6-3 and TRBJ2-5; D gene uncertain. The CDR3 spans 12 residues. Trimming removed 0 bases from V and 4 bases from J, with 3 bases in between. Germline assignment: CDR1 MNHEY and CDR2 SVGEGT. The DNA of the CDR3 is TGTGCCAGCAGTTACTCGCGAGAGACCCAGTACTTC. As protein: CASSYSRETQYF.

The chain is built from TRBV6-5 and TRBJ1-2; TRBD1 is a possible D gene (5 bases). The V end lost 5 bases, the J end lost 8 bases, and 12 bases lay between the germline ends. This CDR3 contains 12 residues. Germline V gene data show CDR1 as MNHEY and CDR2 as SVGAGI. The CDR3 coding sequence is TGTGCCAGCAGTCGGGACCTGGGGGGCTACACCTTC. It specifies CASSRDLGGYTF.

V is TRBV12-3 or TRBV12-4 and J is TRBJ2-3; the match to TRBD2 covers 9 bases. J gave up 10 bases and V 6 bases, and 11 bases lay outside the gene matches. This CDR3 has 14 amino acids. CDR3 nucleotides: TGTGCCAGCAGAATGGCGGGAGGGCCATTTGCGCAGTATTTT. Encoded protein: CASRMAGGPFAQYF.

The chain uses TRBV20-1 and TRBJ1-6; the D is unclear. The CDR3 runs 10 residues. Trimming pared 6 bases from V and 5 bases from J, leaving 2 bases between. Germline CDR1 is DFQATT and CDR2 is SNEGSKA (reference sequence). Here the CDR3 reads CSADNSPLHF. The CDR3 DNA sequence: TGCAGTGCGGATAATTCACCCCTCCACTTT.

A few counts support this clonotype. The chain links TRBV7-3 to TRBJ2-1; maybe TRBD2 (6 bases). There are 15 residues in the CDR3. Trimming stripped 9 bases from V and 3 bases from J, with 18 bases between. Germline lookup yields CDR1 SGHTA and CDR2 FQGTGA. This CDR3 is CARLAQERVYNEQFF. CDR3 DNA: TGTGCCAGGCTAGCTCAAGAGCGGGTCTACAATGAGCAGTTCTTC.

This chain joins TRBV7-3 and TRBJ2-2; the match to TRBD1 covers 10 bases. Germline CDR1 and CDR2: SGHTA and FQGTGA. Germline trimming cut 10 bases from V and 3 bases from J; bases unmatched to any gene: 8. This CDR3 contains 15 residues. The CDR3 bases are TGTGCCACTTCCTTCGGGACAGGGGACACCGGGGAGCTGTTTTTT. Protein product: CATSFGTGDTGELFF.

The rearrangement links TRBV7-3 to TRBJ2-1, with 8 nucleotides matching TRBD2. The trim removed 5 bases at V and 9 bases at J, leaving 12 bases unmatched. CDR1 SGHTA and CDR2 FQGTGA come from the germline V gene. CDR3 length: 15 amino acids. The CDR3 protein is CASSPGGGAWSEQFF. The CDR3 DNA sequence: TGTGCCAGCAGCCCCGGGGGGGGGGCTTGGAGTGAGCAGTTCTTC.

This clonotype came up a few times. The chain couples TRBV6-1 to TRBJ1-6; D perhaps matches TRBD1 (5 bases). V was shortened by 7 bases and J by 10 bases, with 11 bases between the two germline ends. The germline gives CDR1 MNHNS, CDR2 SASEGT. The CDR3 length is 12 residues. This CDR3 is CASTPGRSPLHF. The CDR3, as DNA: TGTGCCAGCACCCCGGGACGGTCACCCCTCCACTTT.

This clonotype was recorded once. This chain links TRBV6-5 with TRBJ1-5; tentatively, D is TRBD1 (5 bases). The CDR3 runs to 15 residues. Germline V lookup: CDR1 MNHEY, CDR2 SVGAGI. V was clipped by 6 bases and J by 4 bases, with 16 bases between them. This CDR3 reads CASSPTGTANQPQHF. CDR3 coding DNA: TGTGCCAGCAGCCCGACCGGGACGGCAAATCAGCCCCAGCATTTT.

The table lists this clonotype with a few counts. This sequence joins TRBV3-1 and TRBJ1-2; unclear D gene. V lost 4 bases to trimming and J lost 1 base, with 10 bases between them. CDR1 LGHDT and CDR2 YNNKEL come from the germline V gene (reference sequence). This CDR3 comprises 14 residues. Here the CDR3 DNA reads TGTGCCAGCAGCCCCCCGGATGTTAACTATGGCTACACCTTC. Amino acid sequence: CASSPPDVNYGYTF.

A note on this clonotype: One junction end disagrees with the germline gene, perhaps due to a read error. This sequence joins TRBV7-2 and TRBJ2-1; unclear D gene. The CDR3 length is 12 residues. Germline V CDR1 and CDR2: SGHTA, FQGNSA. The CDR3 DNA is TGTGCCAGCAGCCCTTGGTTAAATGGGCAGTTCTTC. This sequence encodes CASSPWLNGQFF.

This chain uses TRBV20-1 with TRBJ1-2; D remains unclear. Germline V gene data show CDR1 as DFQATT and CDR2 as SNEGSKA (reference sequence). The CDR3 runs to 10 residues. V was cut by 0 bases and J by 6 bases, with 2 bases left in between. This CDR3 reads CSARDHGYTF. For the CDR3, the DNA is TGCAGTGCTAGAGATCATGGCTACACCTTC.

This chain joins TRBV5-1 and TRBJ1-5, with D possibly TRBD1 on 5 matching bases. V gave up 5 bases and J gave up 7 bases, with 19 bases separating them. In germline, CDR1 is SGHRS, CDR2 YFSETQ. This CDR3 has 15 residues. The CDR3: CASRRLRVRRQPQHF. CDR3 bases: TGCGCCAGCAGGCGGCTCAGGGTTCGACGGCAGCCCCAGCATTTT.

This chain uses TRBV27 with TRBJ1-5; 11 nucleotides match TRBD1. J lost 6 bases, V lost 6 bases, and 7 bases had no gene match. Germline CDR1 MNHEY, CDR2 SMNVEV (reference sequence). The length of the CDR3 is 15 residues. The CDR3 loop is CASRPGQGAVQPQHF. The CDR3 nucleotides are TGTGCCAGCAGACCAGGACAGGGGGCCGTTCAGCCCCAGCATTTT.

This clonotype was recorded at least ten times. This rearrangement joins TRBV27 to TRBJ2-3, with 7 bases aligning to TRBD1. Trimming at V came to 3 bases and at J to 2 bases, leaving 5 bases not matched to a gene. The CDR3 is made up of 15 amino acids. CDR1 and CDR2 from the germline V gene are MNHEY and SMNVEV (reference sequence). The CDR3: CASSFTGDLTDTQYF. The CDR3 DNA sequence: TGTGCCAGCAGTTTTACAGGGGATCTCACAGATACGCAGTATTTT.

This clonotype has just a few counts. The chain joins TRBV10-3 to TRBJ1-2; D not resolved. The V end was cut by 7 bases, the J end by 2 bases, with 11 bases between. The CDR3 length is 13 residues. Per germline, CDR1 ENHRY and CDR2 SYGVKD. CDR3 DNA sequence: TGTGCCATCAAGGAAGGAAGCAACTATGGCTACACCTTC. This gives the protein CAIKEGSNYGYTF.

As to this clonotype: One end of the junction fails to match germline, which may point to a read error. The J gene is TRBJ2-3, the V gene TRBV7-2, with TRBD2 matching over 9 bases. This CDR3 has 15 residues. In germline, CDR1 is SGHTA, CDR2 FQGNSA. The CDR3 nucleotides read TGTGCCAGCGGCTTAGGGCTAGCGGGGAGGGATACGCAGTATTTT. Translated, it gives CASGLGLAGRDTQYF.

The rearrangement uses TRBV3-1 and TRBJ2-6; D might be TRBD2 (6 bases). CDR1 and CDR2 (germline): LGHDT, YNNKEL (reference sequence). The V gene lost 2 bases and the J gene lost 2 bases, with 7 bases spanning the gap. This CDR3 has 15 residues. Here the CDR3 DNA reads TGTGCCAGCAGCCAACAGCGGGCTGGGGCCAACGTCCTGACTTTC. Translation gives CASSQQRAGANVLTF.

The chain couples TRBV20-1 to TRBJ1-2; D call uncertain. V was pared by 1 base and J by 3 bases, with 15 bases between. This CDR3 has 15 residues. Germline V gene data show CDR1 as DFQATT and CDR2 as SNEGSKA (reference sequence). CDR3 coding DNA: TGCAGTGCTAGAGCCTTCAGCGAGGTTTACTATGGCTACACCTTC. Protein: CSARAFSEVYYGYTF.

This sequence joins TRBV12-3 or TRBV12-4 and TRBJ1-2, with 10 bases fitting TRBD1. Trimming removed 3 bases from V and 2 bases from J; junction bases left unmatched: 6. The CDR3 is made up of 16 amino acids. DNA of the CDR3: TGTGCCAGCAGTTTCGCGACAGGGGGCTCGAACTATGGCTACACCTTC. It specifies CASSFATGGSNYGYTF.